These 32 T cell receptor beta chains were all obtained from the same sample, sequenced in a study of post-analysis software for immune sequencing data. General observations from the study: Controls showed lower frequencies than patients for five TRBV segments, and TRBV5-6, TRBV5-1 and TRBV20-1 were among these.

Antigens of these TCRs are unknown. The TCR beta cDNA libraries contained unique molecular identifiers. TCRdb ran MiXCR on the PCR reads and lists one entry per CDR3 protein. The data show approximately 730,000 distinct CDR3 sequences, around 27% seen once. The sequenced material came from blood. The receptors stem from a girl between 5 and 17 years old with multiple sclerosis.

The V gene is TRBV3-1, the J gene TRBJ1-3, with a possible D match to TRBD1 (5 bases). Trimming removed 4 bases from V and 0 bases from J, with 10 bases in between. The germline CDR1 and CDR2 sequences are LGHDT and YNNKEL (reference sequence). CDR3 length equals 15 residues. In DNA, the CDR3 is TGTGCCAGCAGCCTAGGGACGGCCTCTGGAAACACCATATATTTT. This sequence encodes CASSLGTASGNTIYF.

This clonotype was seen a few times. V usage is TRBV7-7 and J usage is TRBJ2-1, with TRBD2 matching over 10 bases. CDR1 SSHAT and CDR2 FNYEAQ come from the germline V gene (reference sequence). The CDR3 contains 18 residues. V gave up 4 bases and J gave up 1 base; unmatched junction bases: 10. Here the CDR3 DNA reads TGTGCCAGCAGCTCCCACCATAGCGGGAGGCTTTCCTACAATGAGCAGTTCTTC. Its translation: CASSSHHSGRLSYNEQFF.

This clonotype turned up a few times. This rearrangement joins TRBV5-4 to TRBJ2-1; D is ambiguous. This CDR3 has 12 residues. Germline loops: CDR1 SGHNT, CDR2 YYREEE (reference sequence). V gave up 4 bases and J gave up 8 bases, with 10 bases separating them. The CDR3 spells CASSERKDEQFF. The CDR3 DNA sequence: TGTGCCAGCAGCGAGAGGAAGGATGAGCAGTTCTTC.

The chain is built from TRBV29-1 and TRBJ2-1; 12 positions agree with TRBD2. Germline V gene data show CDR1 as SQVTM and CDR2 as ANQGSEA. The CDR3 covers 13 residues. V shed 4 bases and J 8 bases; nucleotides not matched to a gene: 3. The CDR3 region is CSVGGLAGYEQFF. For the CDR3, the DNA is TGCAGCGTTGGTGGACTAGCGGGATATGAGCAGTTCTTC.

The CDR3 spells CASSSGFRRSDSPLHF. Written as DNA, the CDR3 is TGTGCCAGCAGCTCTGGGTTCCGACGGTCGGATTCACCCCTCCACTTT. V is TRBV13 and J is TRBJ1-6; D remains ambiguous. Trimming shortened V by 4 bases and J by 8 bases, and 18 bases separated the two germline ends. The germline gives CDR1 PRHDT, CDR2 FYEKMQ (reference sequence). The CDR3 is 16 amino acids.

The chain carries TRBV5-1 and TRBJ2-5; 9 positions agree with TRBD1. J lost 4 bases, V lost 6 bases, and 7 bases had no gene match. Germline loops: CDR1 SGHRS, CDR2 YFSETQ. The CDR3 is 14 residues long. CDR3 in DNA: TGCGCCAGCAACTCACTGACAGGGGGAGAGACCCAGTACTTC. It codes for CASNSLTGGETQYF.

The V gene is TRBV10-3, the J gene TRBJ1-4; tentative D call: TRBD1 (5 bases). V was trimmed by 2 bases and J by 3 bases, leaving 7 bases between them. Germline V CDR1 and CDR2: ENHRY, SYGVKD. This CDR3 region has 14 residues. CDR3 sequence reads: CAISEGAANEKLFF. CDR3 nucleotides: TGTGCCATCAGTGAGGGGGCCGCTAATGAAAAACTGTTTTTT.

This chain joins TRBV20-1 and TRBJ2-2; D possibly matches TRBD1 or TRBD2 (5 bases each). The CDR3 sequence is 16 residues long. The V end lost 1 base, the J end lost 3 bases, and 15 bases lay between the germline ends. From germline, CDR1 is DFQATT and CDR2 SNEGSKA (reference sequence). The CDR3 region is CSARGTTGTYTGELFF. CDR3 DNA: TGCAGTGCTAGAGGGACCACGGGGACCTACACCGGGGAGCTGTTTTTT.

This clonotype was counted ten times or more. The chain employs TRBV13 and TRBJ2-5; D could derive from TRBD1 or TRBD2 (5 bases each). Germline V gene lookup returns CDR1 PRHDT and CDR2 FYEKMQ (reference sequence). The CDR3 sequence is 13 residues long. The V gene lost 6 bases and the J gene lost 5 bases, with 13 bases spanning the gap. CDR3 nucleotide sequence: TGTGCCAGCAGACGCAGGGCGGGCGAGACCCAGTACTTC. Amino acid sequence: CASRRRAGETQYF. The full variable domain, rest sourced from reference TRBV13 and TRBJ2-5, is AAGVIQSPRHLIKEKRETATLKCYPIPRHDTVYWYQQGPGQDPQFLISFYEKMQSDKGSIPDRFSAQQFSDYHSELNMSSLELGDSALYFCASRRRAGETQYFGPGTRLLVL.

Of note for this clonotype: The CDR3 ends on some other residue instead of the conserved phenylalanine or tryptophan, so this is likely a read error. This chain joins TRBV5-1 and TRBJ2-3; weak D call: TRBD2 (7 bases). Looked up from germline, CDR1 is SGHRS and CDR2 is YFSETQ. The CDR3 is 16 residues long. Trimming took 1 base from V and 1 from J, leaving 13 bases between them. CDR3 region: CASSLIRGAGTDTQYC. The CDR3 DNA reads as TGCGCCAGCAGCTTGATTCGGGGGGCGGGCACAGATACGCAGTATTGT.

This clonotype was observed a few times. The chain employs TRBV5-1 and TRBJ2-7; D may be TRBD1 or TRBD2 (5 bases each). The V end was cut by 1 base, the J end by 6 bases, with 14 bases between. CDR3 length equals 14 residues. Germline CDR1 reads SGHRS; CDR2 reads YFSETQ. This chain's CDR3 is CASSLTGLGLEQYF. The DNA for the CDR3 is TGCGCCAGCAGCTTGACAGGACTGGGGCTCGAGCAGTACTTC.

This clonotype has just a few counts. The chain has TRBV12-3 or TRBV12-4 and TRBJ1-2; no clear D gene. The germline V and J ends were trimmed by 3 bases and 3 bases, with 8 bases remaining between them. The CDR3 contains 13 residues. In nucleotides, the CDR3 is TGTGCCAGCAGTTTGGAGGGCCACTATGGCTACACCTTC. Translating it yields CASSLEGHYGYTF.

This clonotype has at least ten counts. The V call is TRBV28, the J call TRBJ2-7; D may be TRBD1 (6 bases). CDR3 length equals 15 residues. Trimming cost V 2 bases and J 5 bases, with 16 bases left between them. Germline-derived CDR1 and CDR2 are MDHEN and SYDVKM. The CDR3 here is CASSLSGTGSNEQYF. DNA of the CDR3: TGTGCCAGCAGTTTAAGCGGAACAGGGTCGAACGAGCAGTACTTC.

In its sample, this clonotype was seen a few times. The J gene is TRBJ2-1, the V gene TRBV20-1; 7 nucleotides match TRBD1. Unmatched junction bases numbered 11, after V lost 6 bases and J lost 6 bases. The CDR3 is 14 residues long. From germline, CDR1 is DFQATT and CDR2 SNEGSKA (reference sequence). The CDR3 DNA is TGCAGTGCGTTGGCAGGGGGATCACGCAATGAGCAGTTCTTC. Its protein is CSALAGGSRNEQFF.

In regard to this clonotype: The conserved phenylalanine or tryptophan is not found at the CDR3 terminus, so this likely reflects a read error. The chain combines TRBV25-1 with TRBJ1-5; D gene ambiguous. V lost 3 bases and J 0 bases, leaving 9 bases between the germline ends. This CDR3 is built from 15 residues. CDR1 is MGHDK, CDR2 SYGVNS, per germline. CDR3 sequence: CASSDGGYSNQPQHI. CDR3 in DNA: TGTGCCAGCAGTGATGGAGGGTATAGCAATCAGCCCCAGCATATT.

For the CDR3, the DNA is TGTGCCAGCAGCGTATATCTCGGCGGGAATAGGGATACGCAGTATTTT. Its translation is CASSVYLGGNRDTQYF. This chain joins TRBV9 and TRBJ2-3; TRBD2 might be the D (6 bases). In germline, CDR1 is SGDLS, CDR2 YYNGEE. This CDR3 comprises 16 residues. Trimming removed 1 base at V and 6 bases at J, with 18 bases between. Supplemented by reference TRBV9 and TRBJ2-3, the full variable domain reads DSGVTQTPKHLITATGQRVTLRCSPRSGDLSVYWYQQSLDQGLQFLIQYYNGEERAKGNILERFSAQQFPDLHSELNLSSLELGDSALYFCASSVYLGGNRDTQYFGPGTRLTVL.

The chain employs TRBV5-1 and TRBJ2-5, with D perhaps being TRBD1 or TRBD2 (5 bases each). Trimming shortened V by 2 bases and J by 0 bases, and 23 bases separated the two germline ends. This CDR3 has 19 residues. CDR1 and CDR2 (germline): SGHRS, YFSETQ. The CDR3 reads CASSFPPGRRTGYQETQYF. For the CDR3, the DNA is TGCGCCAGCAGCTTCCCACCGGGACGGCGGACGGGTTACCAAGAGACCCAGTACTTC. The full variable domain, in which reference TRBV5-1 and TRBJ2-5 provide the parts outside the CDR3, is KAGVTQTPRYLIKTRGQQVTLSCSPISGHRSVSWYQQTPGQGLQFLFEYFSETQRNKGNFPGRFSGRQFSNSRSEMNVSTLELGDSALYLCASSFPPGRRTGYQETQYFGPGTRLLVL.

This chain links TRBV28 with TRBJ2-7; 7 positions match TRBD2. V lost 6 bases and J lost 2; bases outside the gene matches: 13. This CDR3 is 16 amino acids long. CDR1 MDHEN and CDR2 SYDVKM come from the germline V gene. The CDR3 sequence is CASSGGSAGQTYEQYF. CDR3 nucleotide sequence: TGTGCCAGCAGCGGGGGGAGTGCGGGCCAGACCTACGAGCAGTACTTC.

The chain recombines TRBV7-9 with TRBJ2-1; tentatively, D is TRBD1 or TRBD2 (5 bases each). Trimming shortened V by 4 bases and J by 5 bases, and 12 bases separated the two germline ends. This CDR3 is built from 14 residues. Germline V gene sequence: CDR1 SEHNR, CDR2 FQNEAQ (reference sequence). The CDR3 region is CASSSVGANNEQFF. CDR3 in DNA: TGTGCCAGCAGCTCCGTCGGGGCTAACAATGAGCAGTTCTTC.

This clonotype was seen a handful of times. This sequence joins TRBV12-3 or TRBV12-4 and TRBJ1-4; 7 bases are shared with TRBD1. Trimming took 5 bases from V and 4 from J; bases not matched to a gene: 7. CDR3 size: 15 residues. The DNA of the CDR3 is TGTGCCAGCAGTGGGACCGGGACAGTTAATGAAAAACTGTTTTTT. It is translated as CASSGTGTVNEKLFF.

CDR3 amino acids: CASSWTAGLGDAKNIQYF. The CDR3 DNA follows: TGTGCCAGCAGCTGGACGGCGGGACTAGGCGATGCCAAAAACATTCAGTACTTC. The chain joins TRBV7-8 to TRBJ2-4, with 8 bases aligning to TRBD2. V lost 4 bases and J lost 1; bases outside the gene matches: 12. In germline, CDR1 is SGHVS, CDR2 FQNEAQ. This CDR3 has 18 residues.

This clonotype has more than one count but fewer than ten. The chain links TRBV20-1 to TRBJ2-5, with D unresolved. Trimming left V 3 bases short and J 5 bases short, with 7 bases between. The V gene's germline CDR1 is DFQATT and CDR2 SNEGSKA (reference sequence). The length of the CDR3 is 11 residues. DNA of the CDR3: TGCAGTGCTAGCCTTTTGGAGACCCAGTACTTC. Encoded protein: CSASLLETQYF.

CDR3 sequence: CASSLGRLRSYEQYF. As DNA, the CDR3 is TGTGCCAGCAGCCTCGGGAGACTCCGCTCCTACGAGCAGTACTTC. This chain connects TRBV7-2 to TRBJ2-7; a possible D gene is TRBD2 (6 bases). CDR3 size: 15 residues. Germline V gives CDR1 SGHTA, CDR2 FQGNSA. V was trimmed by 5 bases and J by 0 bases, leaving 14 bases between them.

V usage is TRBV9 and J usage is TRBJ2-1, with 7 bases matching TRBD2. The CDR3 is 17 residues long. The trim removed 2 bases at V and 1 base at J, leaving 9 bases unmatched. Germline V gene lookup returns CDR1 SGDLS and CDR2 YYNGEE. CDR3 loop: CASSVDESGASYNEQFF. The CDR3 nucleotides read TGTGCCAGCAGCGTGGACGAGAGCGGGGCATCCTACAATGAGCAGTTCTTC.

V gene TRBV7-2 combines with J gene TRBJ1-1, with D possibly being TRBD1 (5 bases). Germline CDR1 is SGHTA and CDR2 is FQGNSA. V lost 3 bases and J lost 1, with 12 bases in between. This CDR3 comprises 15 residues. CDR3 nucleotide sequence: TGTGCCAGCAGCTTTCAGAGTGGGGGGAACACTGAAGCTTTCTTT. Protein product: CASSFQSGGNTEAFF.

The rearrangement joins TRBV2 to TRBJ2-3, with D perhaps TRBD1 (5 bases). V was cut by 10 bases and J by 2 bases, with 19 bases left in between. The CDR3 extends over 15 amino acids. Germline CDR1 is SNHLY and CDR2 is FYNNEI. As DNA, the CDR3 is TGTGCCATCAGGCTTTGGAGACAGAACACAGATACGCAGTATTTT. This codes for CAIRLWRQNTDTQYF.

The sample holds a few counts of this clonotype. The rearrangement links TRBV15 to TRBJ2-1; D not certain. Germline values: CDR1 LNHNV, CDR2 YYDKDF (reference sequence). V lost 5 bases and J lost 4, with 18 bases in between. This CDR3 comprises 16 residues. CDR3 coding DNA: TGTGCCACCAGCGATCACCCACGGACCGAGTACAATGAGCAGTTCTTC. Translated: CATSDHPRTEYNEQFF. Drawing the rest from reference TRBV15 and TRBJ2-1, the complete variable domain is DAMVIQNPRYQVTQFGKPVTLSCSQTLNHNVMYWYQQKSSQAPKLLFHYYDKDFNNEADTPDNFQSRRPNTSFCFLDIRSPGLGDTAMYLCATSDHPRTEYNEQFFGPGTRLTVL.

The rearrangement uses TRBV28 and TRBJ1-1; no firm D call. This CDR3 region has 15 residues. The germline V gene encodes CDR1 MDHEN and CDR2 SYDVKM. V was pared by 11 bases and J by 0 bases, with 19 bases between. The CDR3 coding sequence is TGTGCCTGCCACGGGATGGTAGGTATGAACACTGAAGCTTTCTTT. It translates to CACHGMVGMNTEAFF.

The CDR3 DNA sequence: TGCAGTGCTAGAGTCGGGGGTAATTCCTACAATGAGCAGTTCTTC. Protein: CSARVGGNSYNEQFF. The chain has TRBV20-1 and TRBJ2-1; a possible D gene is TRBD2 (6 bases). V shed 1 base and J shed 1 base, with 11 bases lying between them. CDR1 and CDR2 from the germline V gene are DFQATT and SNEGSKA (reference sequence). The CDR3 is made up of 15 amino acids.

This clonotype was recorded a few times. V and J are TRBV6-5 and TRBJ2-7, with TRBD1 as a possible D gene (6 bases). The germline gives CDR1 MNHEY, CDR2 SVGAGI. The CDR3 has 14 residues. V was pared by 5 bases and J by 4 bases, with 15 bases between. For the CDR3, the DNA is TGTGCCAGCAGTCGATCGACAGGCAAGTACGAGCAGTACTTC. Amino acids: CASSRSTGKYEQYF.

The V and J genes are TRBV7-2 and TRBJ2-1, with 11 bases matching TRBD2. In germline, CDR1 is SGHTA, CDR2 FQGNSA. J gave up 9 bases and V 5 bases, and 3 bases lay outside the gene matches. CDR3 length: 13 residues. The CDR3 DNA sequence: TGTGCCAGCAGCCCTAGCGGGAGGATTGAGCAGTTCTTC. This gives the protein CASSPSGRIEQFF.

V usage is TRBV15 and J usage is TRBJ2-1; D is possibly TRBD1 (6 bases). This CDR3 is 16 amino acids long. V was shortened by 5 bases and J by 9 bases, with 23 bases between the two germline ends. Germline CDR1 LNHNV, CDR2 YYDKDF (reference sequence). CDR3 bases: TGTGCCACCAGCGAGGCCCCAGGGACACGAGGGGGTGAGCAGTTCTTC. Translated: CATSEAPGTRGGEQFF.